These 30 T cell receptor beta chains were all obtained from the same sample, sequenced in a study of cytomegalovirus exposure and HLA in healthy donors. PCR employed 60 Vbeta and 13 Jbeta primers. Profiling relied on immunoSEQ multiplex PCR, and the TCRdb table lists in-frame clones only, not all of them. The repertoire holds 200,000 or so clones, with 77% as singletons. The specimen sequenced was PBMCs. The receptors come from a woman in her 30s in good health and CMV-seropositive.

This chain connects TRBV7-8 to TRBJ2-3; a weak D match, TRBD2 (6 bases). CDR1 SGHVS and CDR2 FQNEAQ come from the germline V gene. This CDR3 spans 17 amino acids. Trimming took off 7 bases at V and 0 bases at J, with 20 bases between the two ends. The DNA for the CDR3 is TGTGCCAGCACCACTCCCCGGGAGCGCACTAGCACAGATACGCAGTATTTT. It specifies CASTTPRERTSTDTQYF. Drawing the rest from reference TRBV7-8 and TRBJ2-3, the complete variable domain is GAGVSQSPRYKVAKRGQDVALRCDPISGHVSLFWYQQALGQGPEFLTYFQNEAQLDKSGLPSDRFFAERPEGSVSTLKIQRTQQEDSAVYLCASTTPRERTSTDTQYFGPGTRLTVL.

V and J are TRBV19 and TRBJ1-5; TRBD1 matches at 9 bases. Germline V gene sequence: CDR1 LNHDA, CDR2 SQIVND (reference sequence). V lost 4 bases and J lost 0; bases outside the gene matches: 4. The CDR3 is 16 amino acids. CDR3: CASSTRTGDSNQPQHF. In nucleotides, the CDR3 is TGTGCCAGTAGTACAAGGACAGGGGATAGCAATCAGCCCCAGCATTTT.

This clone appeared a few times. This chain uses TRBV25-1 with TRBJ2-5; 9 positions match TRBD2. There are 12 residues in the CDR3. With 7 bases clipped from V and 5 bases from J, the junction kept 2 bases outside the gene matches. Per germline, CDR1 MGHDK and CDR2 SYGVNS. This CDR3 is CASMRGGETQYF. The CDR3 coding sequence is TGTGCCAGCATGCGGGGGGGCGAGACCCAGTACTTC.

This clone turned up a few times. This sequence joins TRBV14 and TRBJ1-2; 7 nucleotides agree with TRBD1. With 3 bases clipped from V and 4 bases from J, the junction kept 5 bases outside the gene matches. CDR1 is SGHDN, CDR2 FVKESK, per germline. This CDR3 region has 14 residues. DNA of the CDR3: TGTGCCAGCAGCCAGACAGGGCTCCTCTATGGCTACACCTTC. Translating gives CASSQTGLLYGYTF.

This sequence joins TRBV18 and TRBJ2-2, with D possibly matching TRBD1 (6 bases). Germline V gene sequence: CDR1 KGHSH, CDR2 LQKENI. V was cut by 8 bases and J by 3 bases, with 10 bases left in between. This CDR3 has 13 residues. The CDR3 DNA reads as TGTGCCAGCACGTACAGGGACACCGGGGAGCTGTTTTTT. Amino acid sequence: CASTYRDTGELFF.

The chain uses TRBV7-2 and TRBJ1-1; D ambiguous. From germline, CDR1 is SGHTA and CDR2 FQGNSA. Trimming stripped 4 bases from V and 1 base from J, with 7 bases between. This CDR3 region has 13 residues. CDR3 bases: TGTGCCAGCAGCTCCTACAGGAACACTGAAGCTTTCTTT. The encoded protein is CASSSYRNTEAFF.

CDR3 coding DNA: TGCGCCAGCAGCGAATACGGACAGACTGAAGCTTTCTTT. Protein: CASSEYGQTEAFF. This chain connects TRBV4-3 to TRBJ1-1; D possibly corresponds to TRBD1 (6 bases). V lost 5 bases to trimming and J lost 5 bases, with 12 bases between them. This CDR3 has 13 amino acids. In germline, CDR1 is LGHNA, CDR2 YSLEER.

The V call is TRBV27, the J call TRBJ1-2; D is undetermined. Germline CDR1 reads MNHEY; CDR2 reads SMNVEV (reference sequence). The V and J ends lost 6 bases and 2 bases respectively, with 22 bases between them. CDR3 size: 17 residues. In nucleotides, the CDR3 is TGTGCCAGCAGCTTCGAACCTCCGAGTTACCCGAACTATGGCTACACCTTC. Translated, it gives CASSFEPPSYPNYGYTF.

The V and J genes are TRBV5-4 and TRBJ1-1; no clear D. The CDR3 loop spans 16 amino acids. Germline-derived CDR1 and CDR2 are SGHNT and YYREEE (reference sequence). The V end was cut by 4 bases, the J end by 4 bases, with 20 bases between. Written as DNA, the CDR3 is TGTGCCAGCAGCCCCTCCGGGATCCCCCGGGGCACTGAAGCTTTCTTT. Its translation is CASSPSGIPRGTEAFF.

The sample holds one count of this clone. This chain links TRBV19 with TRBJ2-2, with D unresolved. V was shortened by 7 bases and J by 1 base, with 4 bases between the two germline ends. Per germline, CDR1 LNHDA and CDR2 SQIVND (reference sequence). CDR3 length: 12 residues. DNA for the CDR3: TGTGCCAGTATGAGGAACACCGGGGAGCTGTTTTTT. It translates to CASMRNTGELFF.

The chain couples TRBV14 to TRBJ2-3, with a tentative D call TRBD2 (5 bases). The V gene lost 0 bases and the J gene lost 3 bases, with 16 bases spanning the gap. Germline V gives CDR1 SGHDN, CDR2 FVKESK. The CDR3 consists of 17 residues. In DNA form, the CDR3 reads TGTGCCAGCAGCCAAGATCGGACCCTACGGAGGACAGATACGCAGTATTTT. Encoded protein: CASSQDRTLRRTDTQYF.

For this clone: The sample holds other DNA sequences that translate to the same CDR3. The chain couples TRBV2 to TRBJ1-5; D perhaps matches TRBD1 (5 bases). V lost 4 bases to trimming and J lost 1 base, with 5 bases between them. CDR1 is SNHLY, CDR2 FYNNEI, per germline. The CDR3 loop spans 13 amino acids. CDR3 bases: TGTGCCAGCAGTGGACAGAGCAATCAGCCCCAGCATTTT. Residues: CASSGQSNQPQHF.

The chain combines TRBV5-1 with TRBJ2-6; 10 positions agree with TRBD1. V was clipped by 0 bases and J by 0 bases; unmatched bases: 3. Per the germline V gene, CDR1 is SGHRS and CDR2 is YFSETQ. The CDR3 contains 18 residues. The CDR3 loop is CASSLGQGASSGANVLTF. CDR3 DNA: TGCGCCAGCAGCTTGGGACAGGGGGCCTCCTCTGGGGCCAACGTCCTGACTTTC.

This clone has only one observation. The genes are TRBV7-9 and TRBJ1-2; TRBD1 might be the D (5 bases). CDR1 is SEHNR, CDR2 FQNEAQ, per germline (reference sequence). CDR3 length: 11 amino acids. V gave up 4 bases and J gave up 11 bases, with 11 bases separating them. The CDR3 reads CASSSWGGYTF. Written as DNA, the CDR3 is TGTGCCAGCAGCTCTTGGGGGGGATACACCTTC.

In this sample, this clone turned up a few times. The chain couples TRBV28 to TRBJ1-1, with D uncertain. In germline, CDR1 is MDHEN, CDR2 SYDVKM. V was clipped by 7 bases and J by 6 bases, with 21 bases between them. The CDR3 length is 15 residues. CDR3: CASTVTSRGSPEAFF. The CDR3 region has the DNA TGTGCCAGCACCGTAACATCGCGCGGCTCTCCTGAAGCTTTCTTT.

The gene calls are TRBV5-1 and TRBJ2-5; 9 bases are shared with TRBD1. Looked up from germline, CDR1 is SGHRS and CDR2 is YFSETQ. The CDR3 consists of 15 residues. V was clipped by 4 bases and J by 4 bases; unmatched bases: 8. Here the CDR3 DNA reads TGCGCCAGCAGCGGGGGACAGGGATGGGGAGAGACCCAGTACTTC. Its translation is CASSGGQGWGETQYF. Full variable domain (outside the CDR3, taken from reference TRBV5-1 and TRBJ2-5): KAGVTQTPRYLIKTRGQQVTLSCSPISGHRSVSWYQQTPGQGLQFLFEYFSETQRNKGNFPGRFSGRQFSNSRSEMNVSTLELGDSALYLCASSGGQGWGETQYFGPGTRLLVL.

This clone was recorded a few times. The chain uses TRBV27 and TRBJ1-2; TRBD1 aligns across 7 bases. V was pared by 7 bases and J by 4 bases, with 18 bases of the junction left unmatched. The germline V gene encodes CDR1 MNHEY and CDR2 SMNVEV (reference sequence). CDR3 size: 17 residues. CDR3 loop: CASKITGTVPFGYGYTF. DNA for the CDR3: TGTGCCAGCAAAATAACCGGGACAGTGCCCTTCGGCTATGGCTACACCTTC.

This chain's CDR3 is CASSLGGGRETQYF. CDR3 in DNA: TGTGCCAGCAGTTTAGGCGGGGGGCGGGAGACCCAGTACTTC. The rearrangement uses TRBV28 and TRBJ2-5, with TRBD2 identical over 8 bases. The CDR3 extends over 14 amino acids. Germline V CDR1 and CDR2: MDHEN, SYDVKM. J gave up 5 bases and V 2 bases, and 4 bases lay outside the gene matches.

This clone was found a few times. Here the CDR3 reads CASSVEVAGGQYTQYF. CDR3 in DNA: TGTGCCAGCAGCGTAGAGGTAGCGGGGGGGCAATATACGCAGTATTTT. The chain combines TRBV9 with TRBJ2-3, with 11 positions matching TRBD2. V lost 0 bases, J lost 7 bases, and 7 bases stayed unmatched. The germline CDR1 and CDR2 sequences are SGDLS and YYNGEE. CDR3 length: 16 residues.

V is TRBV10-3 and J is TRBJ2-2; no clear D. Trimming pared 4 bases from V and 2 bases from J, leaving 14 bases between. CDR1 is ENHRY and CDR2 is SYGVKD in the germline V gene. The CDR3 is 16 amino acids. This CDR3 reads CAISVNGGANTGELFF. The CDR3 DNA is TGTGCCATCAGTGTAAATGGCGGAGCCAACACCGGGGAGCTGTTTTTT.

This chain uses TRBV7-9 with TRBJ2-1; the match to TRBD2 covers 10 bases. Germline assignment: CDR1 SEHNR and CDR2 FQNEAQ (reference sequence). V gave up 3 bases and J gave up 7 bases; unmatched junction bases: 9. The CDR3 runs to 16 residues. CDR3 sequence: CASSFGAGGRGNEQFF. CDR3 nucleotides: TGTGCCAGCAGCTTCGGAGCGGGGGGGAGGGGTAATGAGCAGTTCTTC.

The chain has TRBV29-1 and TRBJ1-2; TRBD1 is a possible D gene (5 bases). The CDR3 covers 12 residues. Per the germline V gene, CDR1 is SQVTM and CDR2 is ANQGSEA. The V end lost 1 base, the J end lost 8 bases, and 11 bases lay between the germline ends. The CDR3 sequence is CSVEGGIRGYTF. CDR3 nucleotide sequence: TGCAGCGTTGAAGGGGGCATCAGAGGCTACACCTTC.

The CDR3 sequence: CASSPNRGLGQPQHF. CDR3 sequence (DNA): TGTGCCAGCAGTCCCAACAGGGGCCTGGGCCAGCCCCAGCATTTT. This chain joins TRBV6-5 and TRBJ1-5; TRBD1 agrees at 7 bases. Germline CDR1 and CDR2: MNHEY and SVGAGI. The V gene end was trimmed by 5 bases and the J gene end by 7 bases; junction bases not matched to a gene: 11. The CDR3 sequence is 15 residues long.

The chain couples TRBV7-6 to TRBJ2-3; D is unclear. V was shortened by 5 bases and J by 0 bases, with 3 bases between the two germline ends. CDR3 size: 12 residues. CDR1 and CDR2 (germline): SGHVS, FNYEAQ. This CDR3 is CASSLSTDTQYF. The CDR3 DNA is TGTGCCAGCAGCCTCAGCACAGATACGCAGTATTTT.

This clone was counted a few times. This chain uses TRBV25-1 with TRBJ1-1; D remains unclear. V shed 6 bases and J shed 1 base, with 6 bases lying between them. This CDR3 comprises 12 residues. Germline V gene data show CDR1 as MGHDK and CDR2 as SYGVNS. CDR3 sequence: CASRRGNTEAFF. CDR3 DNA: TGTGCCAGCAGACGGGGGAACACTGAAGCTTTCTTT.

This sequence joins TRBV29-1 and TRBJ2-6; D is perhaps TRBD1 (5 bases). This CDR3 has 16 residues. Germline values: CDR1 SQVTM, CDR2 ANQGSEA. V lost 4 bases and J lost 0, with 13 bases in between. This chain's CDR3 is CSVVRGLSSGANVLTF. Written as DNA, the CDR3 is TGCAGCGTTGTAAGGGGCCTCAGCTCTGGGGCCAACGTCCTGACTTTC.

This chain connects TRBV18 to TRBJ2-3, with 11 bases aligning to TRBD2. Germline trimming cut 2 bases from V and 0 bases from J; bases unmatched to any gene: 7. CDR3 length equals 18 residues. Looked up from germline, CDR1 is KGHSH and CDR2 is LQKENI. The CDR3 DNA follows: TGTGCCAGCTCACCAGCTTTACTAGCGGGGGCTAGCACAGATACGCAGTATTTT. This encodes CASSPALLAGASTDTQYF.

This chain links TRBV30 with TRBJ1-1; TRBD1 matches 7 bases. Trimming cost V 3 bases and J 0 bases; bases outside gene matches: 4. Germline V gene lookup returns CDR1 GTSNPN and CDR2 SVGIG (reference sequence). The CDR3 sequence is 14 residues long. CDR3 bases: TGTGCCTGGAGGCCGACAGGGTTGAACACTGAAGCTTTCTTT. This translates into CAWRPTGLNTEAFF.

The chain carries TRBV19 and TRBJ2-2; D possibly corresponds to TRBD1 (6 bases). Germline V gene sequence: CDR1 LNHDA, CDR2 SQIVND (reference sequence). The V end lost 5 bases, the J end lost 6 bases, and 10 bases lay between the germline ends. This CDR3 comprises 13 residues. The CDR3: CASSANRAGELFF. The CDR3 region has the DNA TGTGCCAGTAGTGCAAACAGGGCCGGGGAGCTGTTTTTT.

A single count supports this clone. In DNA, the CDR3 is TGTGCCAGCAGCTTAACGCCGGGACAGGGCGCCACCGGGGAGCTGTTTTTT. It specifies CASSLTPGQGATGELFF. V and J are TRBV7-3 and TRBJ2-2; 9 nucleotides align to TRBD1. The CDR3 is made up of 17 amino acids. Losses at the gene ends were 0 bases for V and 4 bases for J; bases not matched to a gene: 6. Germline V gene sequence: CDR1 SGHTA, CDR2 FQGTGA.